Listed below are T cell receptor beta chains from one sample, sequenced in a study of cytomegalovirus exposure and HLA in healthy donors. Assay used: immunoSEQ multiplex PCR; TCRdb lists only in-frame clones, some missing. The repertoire holds 150,000 to 200,000 clones, with over 60% as singletons. Sequenced material: PBMCs. Receptors originate from a man aged 35 to 55 in good health and CMV-seropositive. Each CDR3 is given with its conserved first and last residue. A D gene is named only where the DNA matches it firmly. The listing skips clone size in some rows; elsewhere it reads once, few, many or a size class.

TRBJ2-7	TRBV7-9	-	-	TGTACCAGCAGCCCGCCGCGGGTCTCCTACGAGCAGTACTTC	CTSSPPRVSYEQYF
TRBJ1-1	TRBV7-9	-	-	TGTGCCACTCGTTCCGGGGGGCCCTCGGGAACTGAAGCTTTCTTT	CATRSGGPSGTEAFF
TRBJ1-3	TRBV5-1	-	TRBD1	TGCGCCAGCAGCTCTGGACAGGGGGCTAGAGGAAACACCATATATTTT	CASSSGQGARGNTIYF
TRBJ2-1	TRBV29-1	-	-	TGCAGCGTTGGGGGGGTTTACAATGAGCAGTTCTTC	CSVGGVYNEQFF
TRBJ2-1	TRBV2	-	-	TGTGCCAGCAGTCCCGAGGGATCACAGGGCAATGAGCAGTTCTTC	CASSPEGSQGNEQFF
TRBJ2-5	TRBV2	-	TRBD2	TGTGCCAAGACTAGCGGACCCGGGCAAGAGACCCAGTACTTC	CAKTSGPGQETQYF
TRBJ2-1	TRBV12-5	-	TRBD2	TGTGCTAGTGGTCGTAAGCGGGAGGTGGTTAGTGAGCAGTTCTTC	CASGRKREVVSEQFF
TRBJ2-6	TRBV18	-	TRBD1	TGTGCCAGCTCACCACCCGGGACAGGGGTACCTGGGGCCAACGGCCTGACTTTC	CASSPPGTGVPGANGLTF
TRBJ2-7	TRBV27	-	TRBD1	TGTGCCAGCAGTTCCGGACTCGGGACAGGGACCTACGAGCAGTACTTC	CASSSGLGTGTYEQYF
TRBJ2-6	TRBV4-2	-	TRBD1	TGTGCCAGCAGCCAAGATGGGGCAGGGGGCAATTTTGGCCCTGGGGCCAACGGCCTGACTTTC	CASSQDGAGGNFGPGANGLTF
TRBJ2-2	TRBV5-1	-	TRBD1	TGCGCCAGCAGCTCGTCTCTGACAGGGTACACCGGGGAGCTGTTTTTT	CASSSSLTGYTGELFF
TRBJ1-1	TRBV6-4	-	TRBD1	TGTGCCAGCAGTGGGACAGGGCGAGAAACTTTCTTT	CASSGTGRETFF
TRBJ1-6	TRBV2	once	-	TGTGCCAGCCTCGGGGGGTGGACAGAGAATTCACCCCTCCACTTT	CASLGGWTENSPLHF
TRBJ2-7	TRBV11-2	-	TRBD2	TGTGCCAGCAGCACTAGCGGGGGACCCTACGAGCAGTACTTC	CASSTSGGPYEQYF
TRBJ1-6	TRBV5-1	-	-	TGCGCCAGCAGCTTAGACAGCCGCTCCTATAATTCACCCCTCCACTTT	CASSLDSRSYNSPLHF
TRBJ2-3	TRBV9	-	TRBD2	TGTGCCAGCAGCGCACGTGGGGGACTAACTAGCACAGATACGCAGTATTTT	CASSARGGLTSTDTQYF
TRBJ2-7	TRBV18	once	TRBD1	TGTGCCAGCTCACCACCGGGACAGGGGGAACTAGCGGTGCAGTACTTC	CASSPPGQGELAVQYF
TRBJ2-3	TRBV7-9	-	TRBD1	TGTGCCAGCAGCTCCTACAGGGGAACAACAGATACGCAGTATTTT	CASSSYRGTTDTQYF
TRBJ2-7	TRBV5-1	-	TRBD1	TGCGCCAGCAGCAAAGGACAGGGCCGGGGGGAGCAGTACTTC	CASSKGQGRGEQYF
TRBJ2-5	TRBV5-1	-	TRBD2	TGCGCCAGCAGCTTGGCCCTGGGGACTAGCGATGAGACCCAGTACTTC	CASSLALGTSDETQYF
TRBJ1-1	TRBV5-1	-	TRBD1	TGCGCCAGCAGCACAGGACAGGGAGGGAACACTGAAGCTTTCTTT	CASSTGQGGNTEAFF
TRBJ2-1	TRBV2	-	-	TGTGCCAGCAACAGGCCCAACTCCTACAATGAGCAGTTCTTC	CASNRPNSYNEQFF
TRBJ1-4	TRBV9	-	-	TGTGCCAGCAGCGCGACACAGGCGCCTAATGAAAAACTGTTTTTT	CASSATQAPNEKLFF
TRBJ2-7	TRBV5-5	-	TRBD1	TGTGCCAGCAGCCTCGGGACAGGGAACTACGAGCAGTACTTC	CASSLGTGNYEQYF
TRBJ2-5	TRBV10-3	-	TRBD2	TGTGCCGTCAATAGCGGGAGGGATAAACAAGAGACCCAGTACTTC	CAVNSGRDKQETQYF
TRBJ2-7	TRBV5-1	-	TRBD2	TGCGCCAGCAGCGAGACTAGCGGGAAACACGAGCAGTACTTC	CASSETSGKHEQYF
TRBJ1-2	TRBV12-5	-	-	TGTGCTAGTGGTTTGGACAGGGTAGGAGGCTACACCTTC	CASGLDRVGGYTF
TRBJ1-4	TRBV5-4	-	TRBD1	TGTGCCAGCAGTATCGGGACAGGGTTTGAAAAACTGTTTTTT	CASSIGTGFEKLFF
TRBJ2-1	TRBV7-9	few	TRBD2	TGTGCCAGCAGCTTTAGCGGGAGTCCCTACAATGAGCAGTTCTTC	CASSFSGSPYNEQFF
TRBJ2-5	TRBV2	few	-	TGTGCCAGCAGCCCCGATACGGGTAGACAAGAGACCCAGTACTTC	CASSPDTGRQETQYF
TRBJ1-6	TRBV5-1	-	-	TGCGCCAGCAGCTTAAGATCCCAGAATAATTCACCCCTCCACTTT	CASSLRSQNNSPLHF
TRBJ2-7	TRBV6-1	-	TRBD2	TGTGCCAGCAGTGAGCTAGCGGCCCCCTACGAGCAGTACTTC	CASSELAAPYEQYF
TRBJ1-4	TRBV7-9	few	TRBD1	TGTGCCAGCAGCTGGGGACAGGGGAATGAAAAACTGTTTTTT	CASSWGQGNEKLFF
TRBJ2-3	TRBV30	-	TRBD1	TGTGCCTGGACCCAACAGGGGATTTACACAGATACGCAGTATTTT	CAWTQQGIYTDTQYF
TRBJ2-7	TRBV7-7	-	TRBD2	TGTGCCAGCAGCTCCGGGACTAGCGGGGTCGACGAGCAGTACTTC	CASSSGTSGVDEQYF
TRBJ2-5	TRBV7-2	-	TRBD2	TGTGCCAGCAGCGCCCGGACTAGCGGGACGGAGACCCAGTACTTC	CASSARTSGTETQYF
TRBJ1-1	TRBV18	-	-	TGTGCCAGCTCACCAAGGGAGGAAGCTGAAGCTTTCTTT	CASSPREEAEAFF
TRBJ2-1	TRBV5-1	-	-	TGCGCCAGCATCCTGACAGGCGGAAATGAGCAGTTCTTC	CASILTGGNEQFF
TRBJ2-1	TRBV29-1	-	-	TGCAGCGTTGAAAGTAGAGGAGGGAGTGAGCAGTTCTTC	CSVESRGGSEQFF
TRBJ2-7	TRBV11-3	-	TRBD1	TGTGCCAGCAGCTCGGGGGACAGGGTTCGTGGGAGGGCCTACGAGCAGTACTTC	CASSSGDRVRGRAYEQYF
TRBJ1-6	TRBV27	-	TRBD1	TGTGCCAGCGGCCTCAGGGGGCGAGAATCACCCCTCCACTTT	CASGLRGRESPLHF
TRBJ2-5	TRBV9	-	-	TGTGCCAGCAGCGTAGGCCCGAGCGCAGAGACCCAGTACTTC	CASSVGPSAETQYF
TRBJ1-3	TRBV12-5	-	-	TGTGCTAGTGGTTCTGACAGCTCTGGAAACACCATATATTTT	CASGSDSSGNTIYF
TRBJ2-1	TRBV7-8	-	-	TGTGCCAGCAGCTTACGGCGGGGCCTCCCCAATGAGCAGTTCTTC	CASSLRRGLPNEQFF
TRBJ2-7	TRBV2	-	-	TGTGCCAGCAGTGAAAACAGGCAATCCTACGAGCAGTACTTC	CASSENRQSYEQYF
TRBJ2-3	TRBV4-2	many	-	TGTGCCAGCAGCCAAGATCTAGGGGATCGGACAGATACGCAGTATTTT	CASSQDLGDRTDTQYF
TRBJ2-3	TRBV2	once	TRBD1	TGTGCCAGCACCCTTACCGGGACAGGGATTTCGCGGGCAGATACGCAGTATTTT	CASTLTGTGISRADTQYF
TRBJ2-3	TRBV9	-	TRBD2	TGTGCCAGCAGCTTAGGACTAGCGCGAGATACGCAGTATTTT	CASSLGLARDTQYF
TRBJ2-3	TRBV6-4	-	-	TGTGCCAGCAGTTATAGCGGAAGCACAGATACGCAGTATTTT	CASSYSGSTDTQYF
TRBJ2-7	TRBV11-3	-	TRBD2	TGTGCCAGCAGCTCCGGGACTAGGGTGTTAGTCGACGAGCAGTACTTC	CASSSGTRVLVDEQYF
TRBJ2-3	TRBV15	few	TRBD2	TGTGCCACCAGCAGACTAGCGGGAGCACCAGATACGCAGTATTTT	CATSRLAGAPDTQYF
TRBJ2-2	TRBV10-3	-	TRBD1	TGTGCCATCTTGGGGACAGCTAACACCGGGGAGCTGTTTTTT	CAILGTANTGELFF